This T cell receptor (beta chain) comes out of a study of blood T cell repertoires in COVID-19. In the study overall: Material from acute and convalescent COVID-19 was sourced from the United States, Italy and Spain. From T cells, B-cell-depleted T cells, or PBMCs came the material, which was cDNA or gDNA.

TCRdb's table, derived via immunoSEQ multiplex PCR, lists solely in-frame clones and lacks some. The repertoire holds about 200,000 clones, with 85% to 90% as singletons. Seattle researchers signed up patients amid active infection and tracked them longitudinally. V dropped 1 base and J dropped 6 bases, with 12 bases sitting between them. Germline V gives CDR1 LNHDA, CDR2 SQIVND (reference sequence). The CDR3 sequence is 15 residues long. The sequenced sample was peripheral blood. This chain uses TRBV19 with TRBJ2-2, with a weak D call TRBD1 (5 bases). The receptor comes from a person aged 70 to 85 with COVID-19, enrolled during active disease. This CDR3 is CASSIGGQGAGELFF. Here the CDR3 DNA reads TGTGCCAGTAGTATAGGTGGGCAGGGTGCCGGGGAGCTGTTTTTT.